A single sample is the source of the 21 T cell receptor beta chains below, sequenced in a study of blood T cells in healthy people across ages. For the second PCR, which ran for roughly 6 to 11 cycles, a sample-barcoded 5' primer and a J-beta primer mix were used. One entry per CDR3 protein results from TCRdb running MiXCR on the 5' RACE reads. The data show some 1.5 million distinct CDR3 sequences, with 28% seen just once and less than 9.5% held by the top ten. The source material was blood. The receptors stem from a woman in her twenties or thirties in good health.

The gene calls are TRBV6-2 or TRBV6-3 and TRBJ2-6; the match to TRBD2 covers 9 bases. V dropped 2 bases and J dropped 0; count of bases not matched to a gene: 5. CDR1 is MNHEY, CDR2 SVGEGT, per germline. CDR3 length: 18 residues. The CDR3 here is CASSYERGVDSGANVLTF. CDR3 bases: TGTGCCAGCAGTTACGAGCGGGGGGTTGACTCTGGGGCCAACGTCCTGACTTTC.

CDR3 sequence reads: CASTQAGQPQHF. The CDR3 DNA follows: TGTGCCAGCACTCAGGCGGGTCAGCCCCAGCATTTT. The chain joins TRBV28 to TRBJ1-5; D is ambiguous. This CDR3 is built from 12 residues. V lost 7 bases and J 6 bases, leaving 10 bases between the germline ends. Germline V CDR1 and CDR2: MDHEN, SYDVKM.

This clonotype was recorded a few times. The chain joins TRBV20-1 to TRBJ2-1; weak D call: TRBD2 (5 bases). Germline CDR1 is DFQATT and CDR2 is SNEGSKA (reference sequence). V was cut by 3 bases and J by 6 bases, with 15 bases left in between. The CDR3 is 14 residues long. CDR3 amino acids: CSASRDSAGNEQFF. Here the CDR3 DNA reads TGCAGTGCTAGTAGGGATAGTGCGGGCAATGAGCAGTTCTTC.

This chain links TRBV7-9 with TRBJ2-4; 8 bases match TRBD1. The J call is doubtful: the DNA matches TRBJ2-7 better. Germline CDR1 SEHNR, CDR2 FQNEAQ (reference sequence). The CDR3 spans 15 residues. The CDR3 sequence is CASSLARTGMGEQYF. In nucleotides, the CDR3 is TGTGCCAGCAGCTTAGCGAGGACAGGGATGGGCGAGCAGTACTTC.

This clonotype was detected only a few times. The J gene is TRBJ2-3, the V gene TRBV20-1, with 7 positions matching TRBD2. Unmatched junction bases numbered 11, after V lost 1 base and J lost 4 bases. Per the germline V gene, CDR1 is DFQATT and CDR2 is SNEGSKA (reference sequence). The CDR3 loop spans 16 amino acids. This CDR3 reads CSARAASGKVADTQYF. The CDR3 bases are TGCAGTGCTAGAGCGGCGAGCGGGAAGGTCGCAGATACGCAGTATTTT.

As DNA, the CDR3 is TGTGCCAGTAGCCCCCACACTAGCGGGAGGGCCTACGAGCAGTACTTC. Its translation is CASSPHTSGRAYEQYF. The chain couples TRBV7-2 to TRBJ2-7; 13 nucleotides agree with TRBD2. The junction had 10 bases not matched to a gene; V was cut back by 9 bases and J by 2 bases. Germline values: CDR1 SGHTA, CDR2 FQGNSA. This CDR3 has 16 amino acids.

This clonotype was counted at least ten times. V gene TRBV10-3 combines with J gene TRBJ2-7; 15 nucleotides align to TRBD2. The CDR3 extends over 16 amino acids. The germline V gene encodes CDR1 ENHRY and CDR2 SYGVKD. V was pared by 6 bases and J by 4 bases, with 7 bases of the junction left unmatched. The CDR3 sequence: CAIRPGTSGRLYEQYF. Written as DNA, the CDR3 is TGTGCCATCAGACCCGGGACTAGCGGGAGGTTATACGAGCAGTACTTC.

This clonotype was picked up many times. This chain's CDR3 is CASYSAGGSYEQYF. The DNA for the CDR3 is TGTGCCAGCTACTCAGCTGGGGGCTCCTACGAGCAGTACTTC. This rearrangement joins TRBV6-1 to TRBJ2-7; D may correspond to TRBD1 or TRBD2 (5 bases each). The CDR3 length is 14 residues. From germline, CDR1 is MNHNS and CDR2 SASEGT. Trimming stripped 8 bases from V and 0 bases from J, with 14 bases between.

This sequence joins TRBV6-1 and TRBJ1-1; 9 bases match TRBD1. The ends lost 4 bases at V and 3 bases at J; junction bases unmatched: 6. This CDR3 has 15 amino acids. CDR1 is MNHNS and CDR2 is SASEGT in the germline V gene. CDR3 sequence: CASSAGDREYTEAFF. The CDR3 DNA is TGTGCCAGCAGTGCGGGGGACAGGGAATACACTGAAGCTTTCTTT.

Details on this clonotype: The junction differs from germline at one of its ends, possibly a read error. CDR3 region: CASSPGLGTSNEQFF. The CDR3 DNA sequence: TGCGCCAGCAGCCCAGGACTAGGAACGAGCAATGAACAGTTCTTC. V is TRBV5-1 and J is TRBJ2-1; TRBD2 aligns across 7 bases. The germline V gene encodes CDR1 SGHRS and CDR2 YFSETQ. The CDR3 sequence is 15 residues long.

This clonotype has a count of ten or more. The chain couples TRBV28 to TRBJ2-5, with D possibly TRBD1 on 6 matching bases. The ends were cut back, 7 bases at V and 5 bases at J, with 17 bases in the middle. The CDR3 runs 14 residues. CDR1 MDHEN and CDR2 SYDVKM come from the germline V gene. CDR3 loop: CASTEPYRDETQYF. CDR3 bases: TGTGCCAGCACCGAACCATACAGGGACGAGACCCAGTACTTC.

The chain has TRBV18 and TRBJ2-5, with 8 nucleotides matching TRBD1. The V and J ends lost 1 base and 7 bases, in that order; junction bases with no gene match: 8. The CDR3 length is 15 residues. Germline CDR1 reads KGHSH; CDR2 reads LQKENI. The CDR3, as DNA: TGTGCCAGCTCACCACGTTCAGGGGGCAGAGGGACCCAGTACTTC. Protein: CASSPRSGGRGTQYF. Supplemented by reference TRBV18 and TRBJ2-5, the full variable domain reads NAGVMQNPRHLVRRRGQEARLRCSPMKGHSHVYWYRQLPEEGLKFMVYLQKENIIDESGMPKERFSAEFPKEGPSILRIQQVVRGDSAAYFCASSPRSGGRGTQYFGPGTRLLVL.

This chain uses TRBV2 with TRBJ1-2; a possible D gene is TRBD1 (5 bases). This CDR3 comprises 14 residues. The germline V gene encodes CDR1 SNHLY and CDR2 FYNNEI. V was cut by 4 bases and J by 2 bases, with 11 bases left in between. CDR3 sequence (DNA): TGTGCCAGCAGTGCTTGGGGCGCGAACTATGGCTACACCTTC. This encodes CASSAWGANYGYTF.

The gene calls are TRBV12-3 or TRBV12-4 and TRBJ2-3; D might be TRBD2 (6 bases). Trimming cost V 6 bases and J 4 bases, with 14 bases left between them. This CDR3 region has 14 residues. CDR3 DNA: TGTGCCAGCAGCCAAGAGGCTAGCGCAGATACGCAGTATTTT. This codes for CASSQEASADTQYF.

The chain combines TRBV27 with TRBJ2-3; possibly TRBD2 for D (5 bases). The ends were cut back, 6 bases at V and 1 base at J, with 11 bases in the middle. The germline gives CDR1 MNHEY, CDR2 SMNVEV (reference sequence). The CDR3 is made up of 14 amino acids. The CDR3 DNA reads TGTGCCAGCAGAGTTGTGAGGGGCACAGATACGCAGTATTTT. Protein sequence: CASRVVRGTDTQYF.

This clonotype was seen only a few times. The rearrangement links TRBV4-1 to TRBJ2-1; 12 bases fit TRBD2. Germline trimming cut 4 bases from V and 1 base from J; bases unmatched to any gene: 14. The CDR3 runs 20 residues. Germline loops: CDR1 MGHRA, CDR2 YSYEKL. The CDR3 sequence is CASSPKASSGGAGSYNEQFF. Written as DNA, the CDR3 is TGCGCCAGCAGCCCCAAGGCTTCTAGCGGGGGGGCCGGGTCCTACAATGAGCAGTTCTTC.

This clonotype showed up many times. This sequence joins TRBV2 and TRBJ2-5; 7 bases match TRBD2. Germline CDR1 is SNHLY and CDR2 is FYNNEI. Trimming removed 7 bases from V and 5 bases from J; junction bases left unmatched: 7. The CDR3 loop spans 13 amino acids. CDR3 region: CASTSLAAETQYF. The CDR3 DNA sequence: TGTGCCAGCACCTCCCTAGCGGCGGAGACCCAGTACTTC.

V and J are TRBV11-2 and TRBJ2-5; D unclear. Trimming stripped 4 bases from V and 3 bases from J, with 15 bases between. The germline V gene has CDR1 SGHAT and CDR2 FQNNGV. The CDR3 runs 15 residues. CDR3 in DNA: TGTGCCAGCAGCTACTTATTTAATAGTGAAGAGACCCAGTACTTC. This codes for CASSYLFNSEETQYF.

This clonotype was detected many times. The chain combines TRBV9 with TRBJ2-5; D unresolved. V lost 0 bases and J lost 1, with 7 bases in between. The V gene's germline CDR1 is SGDLS and CDR2 YYNGEE. The length of the CDR3 is 14 residues. The chain's CDR3 is CASSVASSQETQYF. The CDR3 nucleotides read TGTGCCAGCAGCGTAGCCTCTTCCCAAGAGACCCAGTACTTC.

This clonotype has just a few counts. The rearrangement uses TRBV20-1 and TRBJ2-4, with TRBD2 matching over 7 bases. Germline V gene data show CDR1 as DFQATT and CDR2 as SNEGSKA (reference sequence). J was trimmed by 6 bases and V by 6 bases; bases with no gene match: 17. The CDR3 runs to 16 residues. DNA for the CDR3: TGCAGTGCGCGAGCATTGCGGGGGAATGGAAGAAACATTCAGTACTTC. Translating it yields CSARALRGNGRNIQYF.

The chain has TRBV3-1 and TRBJ2-1; D assignment may be TRBD1 or TRBD2 (5 bases each). V lost 4 bases and J 5 bases, leaving 15 bases between the germline ends. CDR3 length: 15 amino acids. Germline V gene lookup returns CDR1 LGHDT and CDR2 YNNKEL (reference sequence). The CDR3 sequence: CASSPTSRGNNEQFF. The CDR3 DNA reads TGTGCCAGCAGCCCAACCTCGAGGGGAAACAATGAGCAGTTCTTC.